This T cell receptor beta chain was recovered during a study of T cells in localized non-small cell lung cancer (dated by TCRdb to about 2020). Some background on the complete study: Comparing tumors with uninvolved tumor-adjacent lungs, the study looked at the T cell repertoires of approximately 250 patients with early-stage NSCLC. The cohort comprised roughly 220 treatment-naïve NSCLC patients with resected, localized lung tumors. NSCLC patients had a mean age of roughly 69 years, and more than 120 were male and 85 to 110 female.

At diagnosis, peripheral blood, uninvolved tumor-adjacent lung and tumor were collected and were preserved as a mix of fresh-frozen and FFPE material. Compared with germline, V lacks 2 bases and J lacks 1 base; bases without a gene match: 5. CDR1 and CDR2 are drawn from the germline V gene: SGDLS, YYNGEE. The CDR3 holds 17 amino acids from the cysteine to the phenylalanine. Of all the DNA, just the CDR3 is kept, 51 bases in frame from base 1. Study-wide findings and limitations: A median of around 50 of the top 100 tumor clones were detected in paired uninvolved adjacent lung, and 28 of these tumor clones were also found among the top 100 clones of the paired uninvolved adjacent lung. Uninvolved tumor-adjacent lung showed the highest T cell clonality, higher than tumor, which suggests more focused antigenic responses in the adjacent lung. Because multi-region tumor sequencing was not done, intratumor heterogeneity could not be ruled out. Longer overall survival was associated with higher T cell density in blood, whereas shorter survival was associated with higher clonality in adjacent lung. Since the design was exploratory, TCR variables were selected using unadjusted p-values with no false-discovery rate correction.

This clone has a handful of counts. This clone's antigen is unknown. Base qualities are not at hand, and no much larger clone is one base apart. The immunoSEQ Assay was used to sequence TCR beta CDR3 regions from DNA. The source study handled its data this way. To compute T cell density, TCR beta template counts were normalized to usable DNA, which was estimated by amplifying housekeeping genes. Using the preseqR package, richness was estimated by extrapolating to 120,000 templates for tissue samples and 400,000 templates for PBMC samples. Clonality was taken to be one minus Pielou's evenness. Tissue-enriched TCRs were identified through differential abundance testing performed on productive amino-acid clonotypes, with a minimum total count of 5 and an alpha of 0.1. The Jaccard Index and the Morisita Overlap Index were used to measure repertoire overlap between compartments. GLIPH clustered TCR beta CDR3s with public tetramer-defined viral CDR3s; viral motifs required at least three viral sequences plus V-gene enrichment. In TCRdb, the immuneACCESS table is reduced to in-frame sequences with V and J assigned. These tables do not hold every clone; where another copy was compared, an unresolved V gene accounts for under half, and the others remain unexplained. Clonal size and the V and J genes are those of that table, whereas D and trimming came from the DNA. The sample yields fewer than 15,000 clones; 25% to 30% were counted once. The ten largest clones add up to 7.2% of the sample.

The sequence joins TRBV9 to TRBJ2-1; 11 nucleotides in the junction match TRBD1. The specimen comprised lung tumor tissue, sampled before any cancer treatment. This receptor was identified in a female donor of 60 years or more with stage I lung adenocarcinoma. The CDR3 region: CASSVGTGGLSYNEQFF. The DNA sequence is given as TGTGCCAGCAGCGTGGGGACAGGGGGATTATCCTACAATGAGCAGTTCTTC.